This note documents a single TCR beta chain sequence. Antigen specificity is unknown. This clone may be a read error of a much larger clone one base away. TCRdb re-derived calls from the PCR reads in MiXCR, one entry per CDR3 protein. The sample lists about 320,000 distinct CDR3 sequences; roughly a fifth were seen once. In germline, CDR1 is MNHEY, CDR2 SVGAGI. CDR3 length: 16 amino acids. The data originate from a study of molecular identifiers for immune sequencing clone quantification. Study observations and caveats: It was shown that clones above 20 RNA copies held over 97% of effector molecules, but under 1% in naive cells.

The chain links TRBV6-5 to TRBJ2-1; no firm D call. This sequence originates from a human donor in good health. Some libraries in this study had Jurkat cell RNA spiked in. Input material: naive CD8+ T cells from blood, with Jurkat cell RNA spiked in. Subset noted: FACS-sorted CD8+CD4-CCR7+CD45RA+ naive T cells. This CDR3 is CASSYWSESSYNGQFF. DNA for the CDR3: TGTGCCAGCAGTTACTGGTCTGAGAGCTCCTACAATGGGCAGTTCTTC.